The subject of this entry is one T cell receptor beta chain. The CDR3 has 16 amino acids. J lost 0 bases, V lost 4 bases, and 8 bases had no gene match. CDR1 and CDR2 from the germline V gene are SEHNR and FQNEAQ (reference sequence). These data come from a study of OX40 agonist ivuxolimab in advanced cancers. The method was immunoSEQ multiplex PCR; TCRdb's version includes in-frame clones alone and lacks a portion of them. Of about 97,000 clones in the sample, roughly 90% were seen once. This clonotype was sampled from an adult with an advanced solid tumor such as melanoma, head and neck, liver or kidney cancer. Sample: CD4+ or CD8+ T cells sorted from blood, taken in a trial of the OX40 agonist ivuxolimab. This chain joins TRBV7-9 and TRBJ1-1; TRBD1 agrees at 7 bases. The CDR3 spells CASSSPPGTVNTEAFF. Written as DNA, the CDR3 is TGTGCCAGCAGCTCCCCTCCGGGGACAGTGAACACTGAAGCTTTCTTT.